Following are 27 T cell receptor beta chains from one sample sequenced in a study of OX40 agonist ivuxolimab in advanced cancers. The repertoire was sequenced with immunoSEQ multiplex PCR; TCRdb's copy has only in-frame clones and lacks some. Of about 98,000 clones in the sample, around 92% are singletons; the top ten hold around 0.25%. Here the sequenced sample was CD4+ or CD8+ T cells sorted from blood, taken in a trial of the OX40 agonist ivuxolimab. The receptors here all came from an adult with an advanced solid tumor such as melanoma, head and neck, liver or kidney cancer.

This chain joins TRBV7-9 and TRBJ1-1; no clear D. V gave up 0 bases and J gave up 5 bases, with 16 bases separating them. Germline V gene data show CDR1 as SEHNR and CDR2 as FQNEAQ (reference sequence). This CDR3 region has 16 residues. In nucleotides, the CDR3 is TGTGCCAGCAGCTTAGCGTTGGGAGGGAGGAAGACTGAAGCTTTCTTT. This encodes CASSLALGGRKTEAFF.

V usage is TRBV6-5 and J usage is TRBJ1-2; 8 nucleotides match TRBD1. Unmatched junction bases numbered 5, after V lost 2 bases and J lost 6 bases. Germline loops: CDR1 MNHEY, CDR2 SVGAGI. The CDR3 has 14 amino acids. CDR3 DNA sequence: TGTGCCAGCAGTTACAAGGGACAGGCTGATGGCTACACCTTC. Encoded protein: CASSYKGQADGYTF.

This chain joins TRBV2 and TRBJ1-5, with 9 bases identical to TRBD1. The V gene's germline CDR1 is SNHLY and CDR2 FYNNEI. V was clipped by 7 bases and J by 7 bases; unmatched bases: 8. This CDR3 has 14 amino acids. DNA of the CDR3: TGTGCCAGCAATCGCGACAGGGGGAACCAGCCCCAGCATTTT. Protein product: CASNRDRGNQPQHF. Drawing the rest from reference TRBV2 and TRBJ1-5, the complete variable domain is EPEVTQTPSHQVTQMGQEVILRCVPISNHLYFYWYRQILGQKVEFLVSFYNNEISEKSEIFDDQFSVERPDGSNFTLKIRSTKLEDSAMYFCASNRDRGNQPQHFGDGTRLSIL.

The chain combines TRBV6-5 with TRBJ1-3; 7 bases line up with TRBD1. The V segment lost 5 bases and the J segment 3 bases; nucleotides outside the gene matches: 7. The CDR3 runs 15 residues. CDR1 is MNHEY and CDR2 is SVGAGI in the germline V gene. This chain's CDR3 is CASSPTGIGGNTIYF. The CDR3 region has the DNA TGTGCCAGCAGTCCGACAGGGATCGGTGGAAACACCATATATTTT.

V gene TRBV4-3 combines with J gene TRBJ2-1; 14 positions match TRBD2. The V and J ends lost 4 bases and 9 bases, in that order; junction bases with no gene match: 11. This CDR3 spans 17 amino acids. Looked up from germline, CDR1 is LGHNA and CDR2 is YSLEER. CDR3 in amino acids: CASSLGSGLAGVGEQFF. CDR3 nucleotides: TGCGCCAGCAGCCTCGGATCGGGACTAGCGGGAGTGGGTGAGCAGTTCTTC.

The chain has TRBV7-2 and TRBJ2-7; no definite D call. V dropped 5 bases and J dropped 1 base, with 6 bases sitting between them. Germline-derived CDR1 and CDR2 are SGHTA and FQGNSA. There are 12 residues in the CDR3. This CDR3 is CASSLQSYEQYF. In nucleotides, the CDR3 is TGTGCCAGCAGCCTACAGTCCTACGAGCAGTACTTC.

The rearrangement joins TRBV7-9 to TRBJ1-2; 8 positions match TRBD1. The CDR3 runs to 15 residues. Unmatched junction bases numbered 8, after V lost 5 bases and J lost 3 bases. Germline V CDR1 and CDR2: SEHNR, FQNEAQ (reference sequence). CDR3 nucleotide sequence: TGTGCCAGCAGCACCGGACAGGGAACCTACTATGGCTACACCTTC. Its translation: CASSTGQGTYYGYTF.

This clone was recorded only once. This chain connects TRBV9 to TRBJ1-3; D ambiguous. The V gene lost 0 bases and the J gene lost 0 bases, with 7 bases spanning the gap. Looked up from germline, CDR1 is SGDLS and CDR2 is YYNGEE. The CDR3 covers 15 residues. The CDR3 sequence: CASSVAPYSGNTIYF. The CDR3 coding sequence is TGTGCCAGCAGCGTAGCCCCGTACTCTGGAAACACCATATATTTT.

This chain links TRBV4-3 with TRBJ2-3; 7 bases are a match to TRBD2. CDR1 is LGHNA, CDR2 YSLEER, per germline. The junction had 16 bases not matched to a gene; V was cut back by 3 bases and J by 4 bases. The CDR3 spans 18 residues. The CDR3 coding sequence is TGCGCCAGCAGCCAGCGACTAGCTATGGTGAGGAGCCCAGATACGCAGTATTTT. As protein: CASSQRLAMVRSPDTQYF.

The rearrangement joins TRBV30 to TRBJ1-5, with D hard to call. CDR1 and CDR2 from the germline V gene are GTSNPN and SVGIG (reference sequence). Trimming took off 2 bases at V and 4 bases at J, with 9 bases between the two ends. The CDR3 is 13 amino acids. CDR3 amino acids: CAWSREFNQPQHF. The CDR3 DNA sequence: TGTGCCTGGAGTCGGGAATTTAATCAGCCCCAGCATTTT.

V and J are TRBV7-2 and TRBJ1-1; D call uncertain. Germline V gene sequence: CDR1 SGHTA, CDR2 FQGNSA. Trimming pared 8 bases from V and 1 base from J, leaving 11 bases between. This CDR3 is 13 amino acids long. CDR3 sequence (DNA): TGTGCCAGCCAAAACTTCCCGAACACTGAAGCTTTCTTT. Translating it yields CASQNFPNTEAFF.

The V and J genes are TRBV6-5 and TRBJ2-7, with TRBD1 identical over 10 bases. The germline V gene encodes CDR1 MNHEY and CDR2 SVGAGI. This CDR3 is built from 15 residues. J was trimmed by 5 bases and V by 4 bases; bases with no gene match: 8. This CDR3 reads CASSSLTGGTHEQYF. In nucleotides, the CDR3 is TGTGCCAGCAGTTCTCTGACAGGGGGCACGCACGAGCAGTACTTC.

The rearrangement joins TRBV19 to TRBJ2-2, with TRBD2 identical over 15 bases. The CDR3 is 18 residues long. V was pared by 5 bases and J by 5 bases, with 9 bases of the junction left unmatched. CDR1 is LNHDA, CDR2 SQIVND, per germline (reference sequence). In DNA form, the CDR3 reads TGTGCCAGTAGTGGGTTAGGACTAGCGGGAGGGCAAACCGGGGAGCTGTTTTTT. It codes for CASSGLGLAGGQTGELFF. The full variable domain, completed using reference TRBV19 and TRBJ2-2, is DGGITQSPKYLFRKEGQNVTLSCEQNLNHDAMYWYRQDPGQGLRLIYYSQIVNDFQKGDIAEGYSVSREKKESFPLTVTSAQKNPTAFYLCASSGLGLAGGQTGELFFGEGSRLTVL.

The V and J genes are TRBV30 and TRBJ1-5; the D gene is possibly TRBD1 (5 bases). This CDR3 is 14 amino acids long. The germline V gene encodes CDR1 GTSNPN and CDR2 SVGIG (reference sequence). V was clipped by 2 bases and J by 5 bases, with 13 bases between them. The CDR3 reads CAWSWGSLDQPQHF. In nucleotides, the CDR3 is TGTGCCTGGAGTTGGGGCAGTTTGGATCAGCCCCAGCATTTT. The whole variable domain, filled in from reference TRBV30 and TRBJ1-5, reads SQTIHQWPATLVQPVGSPLSLECTVEGTSNPNLYWYRQAAGRGLQLLFYSVGIGQISSEVPQNLSASRPQDRQFILSSKKLLLSDSGFYLCAWSWGSLDQPQHFGDGTRLSIL.

The genes are TRBV7-2 and TRBJ2-1, with 15 bases lining up with TRBD2. Germline CDR1 SGHTA, CDR2 FQGNSA. V trimming: 1 base; J trimming: 3 bases; junction bases outside the gene matches: 4. The CDR3 has 18 amino acids. DNA of the CDR3: TGTGCCAGCAGCTTAGAAGGGACTAGCGGGAGGCACTACAATGAGCAGTTCTTC. Protein: CASSLEGTSGRHYNEQFF.

This chain connects TRBV5-1 to TRBJ1-1, with D hard to call. V gave up 0 bases and J gave up 5 bases, with 11 bases separating them. Germline V gene sequence: CDR1 SGHRS, CDR2 YFSETQ. CDR3 size: 14 residues. Written as DNA, the CDR3 is TGCGCCAGCAGCTTGGCCCCGGCGGATACTGAAGCTTTCTTT. Protein product: CASSLAPADTEAFF.

This chain uses TRBV28 with TRBJ1-5; D is perhaps TRBD1 (5 bases). Looked up from germline, CDR1 is MDHEN and CDR2 is SYDVKM. The CDR3 length is 17 residues. Trimming removed 8 bases from V and 1 base from J, with 21 bases in between. As DNA, the CDR3 is TGTGCCAGCGGTTCCCCCGGGGGTTCAGGCAGCAATCAGCCCCAGCATTTT. Its translation: CASGSPGGSGSNQPQHF.

This chain joins TRBV27 and TRBJ2-5; D not certain. The CDR3 consists of 11 residues. CDR1 and CDR2 from the germline V gene are MNHEY and SMNVEV (reference sequence). V lost 3 bases, J lost 7 bases, and 6 bases lay in between. CDR3 protein: CASSLLGTQYF. Written as DNA, the CDR3 is TGTGCCAGCAGTTTGTTGGGGACCCAGTACTTC.

The CDR3 DNA is TGTGCCAGCAGTTCGACTCCCACCGGGAGCCTGCAGTACGTC. Protein: CASSSTPTGSLQYV. V usage is TRBV6-6 and J usage is TRBJ2-7, with D possibly TRBD2 on 6 matching bases. The CDR3 contains 14 residues. Per germline, CDR1 MNHNY and CDR2 SVGAGI (reference sequence). Trimming took 4 bases from V and 9 from J, leaving 19 bases between them.

This clone occurred a few times. The V and J genes are TRBV11-3 and TRBJ2-1; 10 bases are shared with TRBD2. With 3 bases clipped from V and 3 bases from J, the junction kept 11 bases outside the gene matches. This CDR3 is built from 18 residues. Per the germline V gene, CDR1 is SGHNT and CDR2 is YENEEA. The CDR3 protein is CASSFFLAGVYDYNEQFF. The DNA for the CDR3 is TGTGCCAGCAGCTTTTTTCTAGCGGGAGTGTACGACTACAATGAGCAGTTCTTC.

The chain combines TRBV6-1 with TRBJ1-3, with D unclear. Trimming cost V 4 bases and J 0 bases, with 13 bases left between them. This CDR3 comprises 16 residues. Germline-derived CDR1 and CDR2 are MNHNS and SASEGT. The CDR3 region has the DNA TGTGCCAGCAGTGTAAGCCCCGGAGACTCTGGAAACACCATATATTTT. Translation gives CASSVSPGDSGNTIYF.

The gene calls are TRBV5-4 and TRBJ1-5; perhaps TRBD1 as D (5 bases). The V and J ends lost 2 bases and 4 bases respectively, with 13 bases between them. Germline-derived CDR1 and CDR2 are SGHNT and YYREEE (reference sequence). The CDR3 length is 15 residues. CDR3 amino acids: CASSLGTGNNQPQHF. The CDR3 bases are TGTGCCAGCAGCTTAGGGACGGGGAATAATCAGCCCCAGCATTTT.

In this sample, this clone turned up once. The rearrangement uses TRBV15 and TRBJ2-3; D perhaps matches TRBD1 (5 bases). This CDR3 has 12 residues. The germline gives CDR1 LNHNV, CDR2 YYDKDF (reference sequence). With 1 base removed from V and 6 bases from J, the gap between germline ends came to 5 bases. Here the CDR3 DNA reads TGTGCCACCAGCAGAGGGGGCGATACGCAGTATTTT. This codes for CATSRGGDTQYF.

The chain is built from TRBV6-5 and TRBJ1-3; D call uncertain. In germline, CDR1 is MNHEY, CDR2 SVGAGI. With 8 bases removed from V and 9 bases from J, the gap between germline ends came to 11 bases. CDR3 length equals 11 residues. CDR3 residues: CASVARGTIYF. The CDR3 nucleotides read TGTGCCAGCGTGGCGCGAGGCACCATATATTTT.

The chain is built from TRBV2 and TRBJ1-6; the match to TRBD1 covers 9 bases. V lost 4 bases to trimming and J lost 4 bases; unmatched junction nucleotides: 2. Germline V lookup: CDR1 SNHLY, CDR2 FYNNEI. The CDR3 sequence is 15 residues long. CDR3 nucleotide sequence: TGTGCCAGCAGTGGGGGACAGGGTTATAATTCACCCCTCCACTTT. This codes for CASSGGQGYNSPLHF. Full variable domain (rest looked up from reference TRBV2 and TRBJ1-6): EPEVTQTPSHQVTQMGQEVILRCVPISNHLYFYWYRQILGQKVEFLVSFYNNEISEKSEIFDDQFSVERPDGSNFTLKIRSTKLEDSAMYFCASSGGQGYNSPLHFGNGTRLTVT.

This clone appeared a few times. The gene calls are TRBV30 and TRBJ1-6; D unresolved. V was trimmed by 0 bases and J by 9 bases, leaving 12 bases between them. CDR1 and CDR2 from the germline V gene are GTSNPN and SVGIG (reference sequence). The CDR3 extends over 14 amino acids. The DNA for the CDR3 is TGTGCCTGGAGTGTACGACCGGTTGGTTCACCCCTCCACTTT. This codes for CAWSVRPVGSPLHF.

This sequence joins TRBV7-2 and TRBJ2-1; unclear D gene. The V end lost 4 bases, the J end lost 5 bases, and 9 bases lay between the germline ends. Germline values: CDR1 SGHTA, CDR2 FQGNSA. The CDR3 loop spans 13 amino acids. CDR3 sequence (DNA): TGTGCCAGCAGCTGGAGTAACAACAATGAGCAGTTCTTC. Residues: CASSWSNNNEQFF.